This T cell receptor beta chain was identified in a study of molecular identifiers for immune sequencing clone quantification. Findings and limits, study-wide: For effector cells, clones above 20 RNA copies held over 98% of molecules; for naive cells, under 1%. Jurkat TCR RNA spiked in from one cell reportedly remained identifiable amid approximately 970,000 naive cells.

TCRdb itself ran the PCR reads through MiXCR, one entry per CDR3 protein. Of about 640,000 distinct CDR3 sequences listed, 15% to 20% are singletons. This clonotype has a count of ten or more. The antigen is undetermined. The length of the CDR3 is 9 residues. Germline V lookup: CDR1 MNHEY, CDR2 SVGAGI. The ends were cut back, 10 bases at V and 14 bases at J, with 14 bases in the middle. The sequence was collected from a human donor in good health. Some libraries in this study had Jurkat cell RNA spiked in. The chain couples TRBV6-5 to TRBJ2-5; D uncertain. The sequenced sample was naive CD8+ T cells from blood, with Jurkat cell RNA spiked in. The subset was: FACS-sorted CD8+CD4-CCR7+CD45RA+ naive T cells. The CDR3 DNA follows: TGTGCCATTAGACCCGCCGGCTACTTC. Translated: CAIRPAGYF.